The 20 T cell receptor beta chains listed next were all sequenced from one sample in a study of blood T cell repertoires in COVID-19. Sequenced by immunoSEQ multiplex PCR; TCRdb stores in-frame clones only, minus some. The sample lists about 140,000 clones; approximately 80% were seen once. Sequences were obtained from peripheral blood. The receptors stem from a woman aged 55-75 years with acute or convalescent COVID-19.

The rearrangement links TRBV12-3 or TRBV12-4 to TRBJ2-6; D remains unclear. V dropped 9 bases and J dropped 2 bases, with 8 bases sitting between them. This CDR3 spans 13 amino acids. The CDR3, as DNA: TGTGCCAGTACCAGGCCTGGGGCCAACGTCCTGACTTTC. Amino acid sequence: CASTRPGANVLTF.

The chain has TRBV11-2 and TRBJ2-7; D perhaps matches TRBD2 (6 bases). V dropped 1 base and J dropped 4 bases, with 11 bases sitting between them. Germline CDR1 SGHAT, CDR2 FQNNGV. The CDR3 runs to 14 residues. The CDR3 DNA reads TGTGCCAGCAGCTTAGGACTAGTGGGGTACGAGCAGTACTTC. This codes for CASSLGLVGYEQYF.

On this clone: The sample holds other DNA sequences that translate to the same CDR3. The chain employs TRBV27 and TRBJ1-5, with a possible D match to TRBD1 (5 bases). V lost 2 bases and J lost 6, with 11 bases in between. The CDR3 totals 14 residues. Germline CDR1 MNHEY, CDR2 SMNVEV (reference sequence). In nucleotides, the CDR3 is TGTGCCAGCAGTTTAGGCAGGGTAGGTCAGCCCCAGCATTTT. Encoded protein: CASSLGRVGQPQHF.

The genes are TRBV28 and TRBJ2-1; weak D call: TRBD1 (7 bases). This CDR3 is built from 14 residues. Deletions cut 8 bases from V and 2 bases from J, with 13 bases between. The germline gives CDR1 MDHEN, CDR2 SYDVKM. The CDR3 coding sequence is TGTGCCAGCGCTGCGGGACAGACCTACAATGAGCAGTTCTTC. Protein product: CASAAGQTYNEQFF.

Written as DNA, the CDR3 is TGTGCCTTGGCCTTACAGGGTCGGTGGGGCACTGAAGCTTTCTTT. It specifies CALALQGRWGTEAFF. The genes are TRBV30 and TRBJ1-1, with D possibly TRBD1 on 6 matching bases. Between the trimmed V and J ends, which lost 7 bases and 4 bases, there was a span of 22 bases. The germline V gene has CDR1 GTSNPN and CDR2 SVGIG (reference sequence). The CDR3 consists of 15 residues.

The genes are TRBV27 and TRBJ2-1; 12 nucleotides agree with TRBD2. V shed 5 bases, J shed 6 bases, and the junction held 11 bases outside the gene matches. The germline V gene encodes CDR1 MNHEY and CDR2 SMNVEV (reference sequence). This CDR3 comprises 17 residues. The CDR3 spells CASSINGLAGYFNEQFF. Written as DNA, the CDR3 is TGTGCCAGCAGTATAAACGGACTAGCGGGATATTTCAATGAGCAGTTCTTC.

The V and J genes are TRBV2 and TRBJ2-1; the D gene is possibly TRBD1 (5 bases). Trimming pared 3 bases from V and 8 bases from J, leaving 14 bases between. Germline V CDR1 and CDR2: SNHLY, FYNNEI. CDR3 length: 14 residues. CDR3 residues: CASSDRVSMDEQFF. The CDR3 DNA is TGTGCCAGCAGTGACAGGGTGTCCATGGATGAGCAGTTCTTC.

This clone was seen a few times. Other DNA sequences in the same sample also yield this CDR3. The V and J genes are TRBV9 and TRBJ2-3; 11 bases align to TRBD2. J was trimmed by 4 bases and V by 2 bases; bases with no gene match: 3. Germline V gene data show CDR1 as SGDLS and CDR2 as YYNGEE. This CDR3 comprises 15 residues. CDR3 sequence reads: CASSVSGRGADTQYF. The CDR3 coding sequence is TGTGCCAGCAGCGTTAGCGGGAGGGGTGCAGATACGCAGTATTTT.

This CDR3 reads CASSVAGGPHNEQFF. CDR3 DNA sequence: TGTGCCAGCAGCGTAGCGGGAGGGCCCCACAATGAGCAGTTCTTC. V usage is TRBV11-3 and J usage is TRBJ2-1; 11 bases fit TRBD2. The CDR3 has 15 residues. CDR1 SGHNT and CDR2 YENEEA come from the germline V gene. The J segment lost 5 bases and the V segment lost 5 bases, leaving 5 bases of the junction unmatched. The full variable domain, completed using reference TRBV11-3 and TRBJ2-1, is EAGVVQSPRYKIIEKKQPVAFWCNPISGHNTLYWYLQNLGQGPELLIRYENEEAVDDSQLPKDRFSAERLKGVDSTLKIQPAELGDSAVYLCASSVAGGPHNEQFFGPGTRLTVL.

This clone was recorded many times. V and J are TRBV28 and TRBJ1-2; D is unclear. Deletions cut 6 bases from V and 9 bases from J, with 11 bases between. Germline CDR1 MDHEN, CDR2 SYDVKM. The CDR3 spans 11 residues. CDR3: CASRATGSYTF. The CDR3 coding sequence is TGTGCCAGCAGAGCCACGGGAAGCTACACCTTC.

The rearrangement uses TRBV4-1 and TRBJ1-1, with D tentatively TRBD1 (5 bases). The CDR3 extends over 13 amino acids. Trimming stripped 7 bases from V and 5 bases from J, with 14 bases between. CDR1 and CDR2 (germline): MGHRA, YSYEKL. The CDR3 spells CASKQTVGTEAFF. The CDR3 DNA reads TGCGCCAGCAAGCAGACAGTGGGGACTGAAGCTTTCTTT.

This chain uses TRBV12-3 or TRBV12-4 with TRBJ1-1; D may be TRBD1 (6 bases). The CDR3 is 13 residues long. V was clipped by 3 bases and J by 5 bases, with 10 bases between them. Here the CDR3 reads CASSFGRGTEAFF. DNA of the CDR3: TGTGCCAGCAGTTTCGGCAGGGGAACTGAAGCTTTCTTT.

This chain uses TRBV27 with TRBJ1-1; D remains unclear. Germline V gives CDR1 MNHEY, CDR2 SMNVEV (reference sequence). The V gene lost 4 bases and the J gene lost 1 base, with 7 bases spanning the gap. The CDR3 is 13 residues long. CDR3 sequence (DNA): TGTGCCAGCAGTTACGCGAAGAACACTGAAGCTTTCTTT. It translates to CASSYAKNTEAFF.

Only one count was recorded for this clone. CDR3 nucleotides: TGTGCCTGGAGATTGACTAGCGGGAGAGGCGGAGAGACCCAGTACTTC. Translation: CAWRLTSGRGGETQYF. The genes are TRBV30 and TRBJ2-5; TRBD2 matches at 12 bases. This CDR3 is 16 amino acids long. V trimming: 3 bases; J trimming: 4 bases; junction bases outside the gene matches: 9. Germline values: CDR1 GTSNPN, CDR2 SVGIG (reference sequence).

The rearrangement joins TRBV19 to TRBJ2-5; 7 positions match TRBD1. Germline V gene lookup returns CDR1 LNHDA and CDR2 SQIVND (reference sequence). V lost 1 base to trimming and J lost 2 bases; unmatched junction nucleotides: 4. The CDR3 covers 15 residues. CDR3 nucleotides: TGTGCCAGTAGTATAGTCACCAGGGGGCAAGAGACCCAGTACTTC. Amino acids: CASSIVTRGQETQYF.

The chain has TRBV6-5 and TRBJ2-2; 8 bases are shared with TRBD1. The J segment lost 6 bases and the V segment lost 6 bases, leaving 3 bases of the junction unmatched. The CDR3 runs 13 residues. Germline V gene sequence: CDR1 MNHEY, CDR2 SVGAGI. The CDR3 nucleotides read TGTGCCAGCAGCTCACAGGGGGCCGGGGAGCTGTTTTTT. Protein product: CASSSQGAGELFF.

The CDR3 loop is CASSPEEGSYGYTF. CDR3 DNA sequence: TGCGCCAGCAGCCCGGAGGAGGGCTCCTATGGCTACACCTTC. The chain joins TRBV5-1 to TRBJ1-2; no firm D call. The CDR3 is 14 residues long. V was trimmed by 4 bases and J by 4 bases, leaving 14 bases between them. Germline-derived CDR1 and CDR2 are SGHRS and YFSETQ.

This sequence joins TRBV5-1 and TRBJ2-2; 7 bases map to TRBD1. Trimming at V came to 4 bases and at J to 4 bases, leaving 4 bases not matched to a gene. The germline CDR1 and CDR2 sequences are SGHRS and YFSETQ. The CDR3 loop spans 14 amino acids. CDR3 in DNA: TGCGCCAGCAGCCGACAGGGCAGCACCGGGGAGCTGTTTTTT. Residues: CASSRQGSTGELFF. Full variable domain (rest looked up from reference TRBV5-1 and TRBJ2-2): KAGVTQTPRYLIKTRGQQVTLSCSPISGHRSVSWYQQTPGQGLQFLFEYFSETQRNKGNFPGRFSGRQFSNSRSEMNVSTLELGDSALYLCASSRQGSTGELFFGEGSRLTVL.

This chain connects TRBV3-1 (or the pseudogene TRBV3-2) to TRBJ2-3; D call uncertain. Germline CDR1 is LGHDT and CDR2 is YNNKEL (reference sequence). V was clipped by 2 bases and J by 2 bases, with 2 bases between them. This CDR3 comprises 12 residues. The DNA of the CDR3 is TGTGCCAGCAGCCAACACACAGATACGCAGTATTTT. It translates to CASSQHTDTQYF.

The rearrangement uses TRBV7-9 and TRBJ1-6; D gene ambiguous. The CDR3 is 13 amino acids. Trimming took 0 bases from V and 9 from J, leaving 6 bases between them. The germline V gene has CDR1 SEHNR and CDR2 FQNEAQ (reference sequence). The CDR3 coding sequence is TGTGCCAGCAGCTTAGCGGGGAGTTCACCCCTCCACTTT. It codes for CASSLAGSSPLHF. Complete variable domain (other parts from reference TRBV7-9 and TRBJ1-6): DTGVSQNPRHKITKRGQNVTFRCDPISEHNRLYWYRQTLGQGPEFLTYFQNEAQLEKSRLLSDRFSAERPKGSFSTLEIQRTEQGDSAMYLCASSLAGSSPLHFGNGTRLTVT.